This T cell receptor beta chain was identified during a study of blood T cells in healthy people across ages. Turning to the study itself: Capturing about one barcoded beta molecule per two T cells was achieved by template switching.

This CDR3 comprises 13 residues. Trimming pared 4 bases from V and 5 bases from J, leaving 11 bases between. CDR1 and CDR2 (germline): KGHDR, SFDVKD. Primers used in a second PCR of roughly 6 to 11 cycles were a sample-barcoded 5' primer and a J-beta primer mix. TCRdb re-called the 5' RACE reads with MiXCR, one entry per CDR3 protein. The data show hundreds of thousands of distinct CDR3 sequences, with under 30% seen just once and 15% to 19% held by the top ten. This clonotype appeared many times. The authors drew around 11 milliliters of peripheral blood from each donor. Researchers report isolating at least 6.5 million PBMCs per sample.

This sequence was found in a woman aged 80 or older in good health. This chain connects TRBV24-1 to TRBJ2-7; no firm D call. The specimen sequenced was blood. The CDR3 region is CATSDPADHEQYF. The DNA for the CDR3 is TGTGCCACCAGTGACCCGGCGGACCACGAGCAGTACTTC.